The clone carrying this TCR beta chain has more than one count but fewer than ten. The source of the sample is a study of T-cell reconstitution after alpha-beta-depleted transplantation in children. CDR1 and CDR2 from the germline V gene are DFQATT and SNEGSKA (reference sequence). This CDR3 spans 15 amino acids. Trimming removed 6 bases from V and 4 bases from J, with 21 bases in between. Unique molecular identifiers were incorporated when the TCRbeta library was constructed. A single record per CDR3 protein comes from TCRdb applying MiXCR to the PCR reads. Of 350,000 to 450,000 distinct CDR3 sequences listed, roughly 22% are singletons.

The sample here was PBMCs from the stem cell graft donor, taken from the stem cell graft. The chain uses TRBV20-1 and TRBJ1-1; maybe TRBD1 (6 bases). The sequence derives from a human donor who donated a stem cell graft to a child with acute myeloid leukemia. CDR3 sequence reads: CSATGLRSPITEAFF. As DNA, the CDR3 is TGCAGTGCCACAGGGTTACGTTCCCCGATCACTGAAGCTTTCTTT.